Listed here is a single T cell receptor beta chain. This specimen comes from a study of T-cell reconstitution after alpha-beta-depleted transplantation in children. Trimming left V 0 bases short and J 5 bases short, with 10 bases between. Germline V CDR1 and CDR2: LNHNV, YYDKDF (reference sequence). The CDR3 sequence is 15 residues long. Unique molecular identifiers were incorporated when the TCRbeta library was constructed. TCRdb passed the PCR reads through MiXCR, listing each CDR3 protein once. The repertoire has 450,000 to 600,000 distinct CDR3 sequences, around 18% of them found once; the top ten carry 2.5% to 4%.

V and J are TRBV15 and TRBJ2-2; possibly TRBD1 for D (5 bases). Sequencing was performed on PBMCs from the stem cell graft donor, taken from the stem cell graft. The TCR sequence derives from a human donor who donated a stem cell graft to a child with acute lymphoblastic leukemia. CDR3 loop: CATSRDQGMTGELFF. CDR3 sequence (DNA): TGTGCCACCAGCAGAGATCAGGGTATGACCGGGGAGCTGTTTTTT.